This T cell receptor (beta chain) comes out of a study of cytomegalovirus exposure and HLA in healthy donors. About the study: Samples from HLA-typed donors yielded about 85 million unique TCRs in an early data release.

V was clipped by 3 bases and J by 8 bases; unmatched bases: 11. This CDR3 comprises 15 residues. Germline lookup yields CDR1 SEHNR and CDR2 FQNEAQ (reference sequence). Vbeta (60) and Jbeta (13) primers were used in the PCR. Clones were sequenced by immunoSEQ multiplex PCR, and TCRdb holds only the in-frame ones, with some missing. This table holds around 200,000 clones, 82% found once. The receptor's source is a man aged 35-49 years in good health and CMV-seropositive. Material: PBMCs. V usage is TRBV7-9 and J usage is TRBJ1-2; 8 positions agree with TRBD1. The DNA of the CDR3 is TGTGCCAGCAGCTTCGCCCCCCAGGGGGCGGGCGGCTACACCTTC. This gives the protein CASSFAPQGAGGYTF. The full variable domain, completed using reference TRBV7-9 and TRBJ1-2, is DTGVSQNPRHKITKRGQNVTFRCDPISEHNRLYWYRQTLGQGPEFLTYFQNEAQLEKSRLLSDRFSAERPKGSFSTLEIQRTEQGDSAMYLCASSFAPQGAGGYTFGSGTRLTVV.